This TCR beta chain was observed in a study of cytomegalovirus exposure and HLA in healthy donors. Worth noting for this clone: Its antigen is unidentified.

General observations from the study: Most of the CMV-associated TCR beta chains (in a later analysis) appeared to be HLA-restricted. TCR beta V segments were, for the most part, productive about 87% or about 30% of the time in an earlier analysis. Later, TCR association rates were found to vary by HLA locus, highest for DRB1 and lowest for HLA-C.

CDR1 is LNHNV, CDR2 YYDKDF, per germline (reference sequence). V shed 9 bases and J shed 8 bases, with 23 bases lying between them. The CDR3 sequence is 15 residues long. PCR amplification relied on 60 Vbeta primers (plus 13 Jbeta primers). The protocol was immunoSEQ multiplex PCR, while the TCRdb copy is restricted to in-frame clones and leaves out a portion. Found here are some 190,000 clones, about 84% of them singletons; the top ten hold approximately 14%. The source is a woman between 25 and 40 years old in good health and CMV-seropositive. The specimen was PBMCs. V is TRBV15 and J is TRBJ2-1; possibly TRBD2 for D (6 bases). CDR3 coding DNA: TGTGCCACTTCACTCGCCGGGACTCCCATTTATGAGCAGTTCTTC. This encodes CATSLAGTPIYEQFF.